Each of the 15 T cell receptor beta chains below was sequenced from the same sample in a study of blood T cell repertoires in COVID-19. Clones were sequenced by immunoSEQ multiplex PCR, and TCRdb holds only the in-frame ones, with some missing. The data contain fewer than 500,000 clones, over 65% of them singletons. The sample taken for sequencing was peripheral blood. The receptors were sampled from a human donor with acute or convalescent COVID-19. The donor label of this sample is uncertain.

The V call is TRBV18, the J call TRBJ2-3; 8 nucleotides agree with TRBD2. Germline V gene sequence: CDR1 KGHSH, CDR2 LQKENI. CDR3 length: 15 amino acids. Trimming took 2 bases from V and 6 from J; bases not matched to a gene: 7. CDR3 coding DNA: TGTGCCAGCTCACCAATTAGCGGGAATGGGGATACGCAGTATTTT. Translating gives CASSPISGNGDTQYF.

Only one count was recorded for this clone. CDR3: CASSLRQGAGYTF. Here the CDR3 DNA reads TGTGCCAGCAGTCTACGACAGGGGGCTGGCTACACCTTC. The chain links TRBV6-2 or TRBV6-3 to TRBJ1-2; 10 positions match TRBD1. Germline assignment: CDR1 MNHEY and CDR2 SVGEGT. The CDR3 runs 13 residues. The ends lost 5 bases at V and 7 bases at J; junction bases unmatched: 4.

The chain has TRBV7-9 and TRBJ1-2, with D uncertain. The V end was cut by 1 base, the J end by 3 bases, with 6 bases between. Germline CDR1 is SEHNR and CDR2 is FQNEAQ (reference sequence). This CDR3 has 13 residues. The CDR3 reads CASSLEADYGYTF. In DNA, the CDR3 is TGTGCCAGCAGCTTAGAGGCGGACTATGGCTACACCTTC.

This chain connects TRBV5-1 to TRBJ2-7, with D possibly TRBD1 on 6 matching bases. CDR1 is SGHRS and CDR2 is YFSETQ in the germline V gene. This CDR3 comprises 13 residues. The V and J ends lost 0 bases and 5 bases respectively, with 9 bases between them. CDR3 sequence reads: CASSLGGGHEQYF. DNA for the CDR3: TGCGCCAGCAGCTTGGGTGGGGGCCACGAGCAGTACTTC. Supplemented by reference TRBV5-1 and TRBJ2-7, the full variable domain reads KAGVTQTPRYLIKTRGQQVTLSCSPISGHRSVSWYQQTPGQGLQFLFEYFSETQRNKGNFPGRFSGRQFSNSRSEMNVSTLELGDSALYLCASSLGGGHEQYFGPGTRLTVT.

CDR3 sequence reads: CASSDTGKGQYF. In nucleotides, the CDR3 is TGCGCCAGCAGTGACACAGGTAAAGGGCAGTACTTC. The chain combines TRBV10-2 with TRBJ2-7; perhaps TRBD1 as D (5 bases). Trimming took 3 bases from V and 9 from J, leaving 12 bases between them. The CDR3 has 12 amino acids. Germline CDR1 and CDR2: WSHSY and SAAADI.

This clone has only one observation. The genes are TRBV5-1 and TRBJ1-1, with a weak D call TRBD1 (5 bases). V shed 0 bases and J shed 0 bases, with 12 bases lying between them. The CDR3 is 16 amino acids. The germline V gene encodes CDR1 SGHRS and CDR2 YFSETQ. CDR3 amino acids: CASSLDPGNMNTEAFF. The DNA of the CDR3 is TGCGCCAGCAGCTTGGACCCAGGGAATATGAACACTGAAGCTTTCTTT.

This chain uses TRBV2 with TRBJ1-3; 9 bases fit TRBD1. The CDR3 is 14 residues long. Germline CDR1 is SNHLY and CDR2 is FYNNEI. V was pared by 7 bases and J by 8 bases, with 9 bases of the junction left unmatched. The CDR3 sequence is CASIFRTGVDTIYF. The CDR3 DNA is TGTGCCAGCATATTTCGGACAGGGGTTGACACCATATATTTT.

The chain is built from TRBV3-1 (or the pseudogene TRBV3-2) and TRBJ2-1, with no clear D. The germline V gene encodes CDR1 LGHDT and CDR2 YNNKEL (reference sequence). V was clipped by 3 bases and J by 4 bases, with 10 bases between them. The CDR3 covers 14 residues. Here the CDR3 DNA reads TGTGCCAGCAGCCAGGGCAGATATTACAATGAGCAGTTCTTC. Its protein is CASSQGRYYNEQFF.

This chain uses TRBV28 with TRBJ1-4, with 7 nucleotides matching TRBD1. Per the germline V gene, CDR1 is MDHEN and CDR2 is SYDVKM. The V and J ends lost 5 bases and 3 bases, in that order; junction bases with no gene match: 6. The CDR3 has 15 residues. As DNA, the CDR3 is TGTGCCAGCAGTATCCGGGACAGAGCTAATGAAAAACTGTTTTTT. It is translated as CASSIRDRANEKLFF.

V and J are TRBV15 and TRBJ1-6; tentatively, D is TRBD1 (6 bases). Deletions cut 4 bases from V and 3 bases from J, with 22 bases between. Germline V CDR1 and CDR2: LNHNV, YYDKDF (reference sequence). The CDR3 is 19 residues long. The CDR3 nucleotides are TGTGCCACCAGCAAAACTTGGACAGCCAACCCTATCTATAATTCACCCCTCCACTTT. Its protein is CATSKTWTANPIYNSPLHF.

V gene TRBV5-1 combines with J gene TRBJ2-7, with TRBD1 matching over 7 bases. The CDR3 contains 16 residues. Trimming cost V 7 bases and J 4 bases; bases outside gene matches: 17. Germline V gene data show CDR1 as SGHRS and CDR2 as YFSETQ. CDR3 sequence (DNA): TGCGCCAGCGGGTGGGCTTCGACAGGGCCTACTTACGAGCAGTACTTC. It is translated as CASGWASTGPTYEQYF.

This sequence joins TRBV11-2 and TRBJ2-1; no clear D gene. The CDR3 runs to 15 residues. The germline gives CDR1 SGHAT, CDR2 FQNNGV. V lost 1 base, J lost 0 bases, and 7 bases lay in between. The CDR3 DNA reads TGTGCCAGCAGCTTAGTACAGAGCTCCTACAATGAGCAGTTCTTC. Translating gives CASSLVQSSYNEQFF.

The chain has TRBV9 and TRBJ2-1; 8 nucleotides match TRBD2. Trimming removed 4 bases from V and 5 bases from J; junction bases left unmatched: 5. There are 14 residues in the CDR3. CDR1 and CDR2 from the germline V gene are SGDLS and YYNGEE. CDR3 region: CASSRAGGDNEQFF. The CDR3 nucleotides are TGTGCCAGCAGCAGGGCGGGAGGCGACAATGAGCAGTTCTTC.

The chain has TRBV7-2 and TRBJ2-7, with D perhaps TRBD1 (5 bases). V gave up 1 base and J gave up 2 bases, with 15 bases separating them. Germline CDR1 SGHTA, CDR2 FQGNSA. The CDR3 sequence is 16 residues long. CDR3 DNA: TGTGCCAGCAGCTTAGTCCGGCCAGGGTCAACCTACGAGCAGTACTTC. Protein: CASSLVRPGSTYEQYF.

V usage is TRBV25-1 and J usage is TRBJ1-4; maybe TRBD1 (6 bases). CDR1 MGHDK and CDR2 SYGVNS come from the germline V gene. V was shortened by 10 bases and J by 3 bases, with 12 bases between the two germline ends. The CDR3 is 13 residues long. The CDR3 DNA is TGTGCCACCCAGGGGAATGCTAATGAAAAACTGTTTTTT. Translating gives CATQGNANEKLFF. Drawing the rest from reference TRBV25-1 and TRBJ1-4, the complete variable domain is EADIYQTPRYLVIGTGKKITLECSQTMGHDKMYWYQQDPGMELHLIHYSYGVNSTEKGDLSSESTVSRIRTEHFPLTLESARPSHTSQYLCATQGNANEKLFFGSGTQLSVL.